This entry describes one TCR beta chain. Its matching antigen is unknown. Clones were sequenced by immunoSEQ multiplex PCR, and TCRdb holds only the in-frame ones, with some missing. The table includes tens of thousands of clones, around 90% detected once. The junction had 6 bases not matched to a gene; V was cut back by 1 base and J by 3 bases. Germline V gene data show CDR1 as MDHEN and CDR2 as SYDVKM. The CDR3 is made up of 16 amino acids. These data come from a study of T cell responses to AZD1222 COVID-19 vaccine. As for the study in general: Researchers grouped second doses given at about 4 or about 12 weeks into one pool. Study-wide results and limits: Repertoire samples came only from after the peak T cell response.

This sequence originates from an adult in good health. This rearrangement joins TRBV28 to TRBJ1-5, with 7 bases identical to TRBD1. The sequencing here drew on peripheral blood, taken on day 0 of AZD1222 vaccination. The CDR3 region is CASSLYPGTVNQPQHF. The CDR3 DNA sequence: TGTGCCAGCAGTTTATACCCCGGGACAGTCAATCAGCCCCAGCATTTT.